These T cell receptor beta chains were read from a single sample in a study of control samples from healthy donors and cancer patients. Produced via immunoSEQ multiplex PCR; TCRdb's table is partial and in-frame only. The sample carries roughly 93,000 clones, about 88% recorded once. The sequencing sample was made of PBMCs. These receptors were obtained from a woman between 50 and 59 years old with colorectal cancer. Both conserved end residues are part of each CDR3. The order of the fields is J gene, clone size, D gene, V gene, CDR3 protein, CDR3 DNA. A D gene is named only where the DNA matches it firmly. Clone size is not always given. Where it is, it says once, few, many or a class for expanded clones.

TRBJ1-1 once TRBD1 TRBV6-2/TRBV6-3 CASSDRGGTEAFF TGTGCCAGCAGTGACAGGGGTGGCACTGAAGCTTTCTTT
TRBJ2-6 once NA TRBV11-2 CASSPMGHPGSGANVLTF TGTGCCAGCAGCCCGATGGGACATCCGGGGAGCGGGGCCAACGTCCTGACTTTC
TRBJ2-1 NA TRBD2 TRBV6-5 CASSYTGGAWGEQFF TGTGCCAGCAGTTACACCGGGGGGGCATGGGGTGAGCAGTTCTTC
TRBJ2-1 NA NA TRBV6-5 CASSPPGYSYNEQFF TGTGCCAGCAGCCCGCCCGGGTACTCCTACAATGAGCAGTTCTTC
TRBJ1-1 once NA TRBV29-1 CSVEVSGREITEAFF TGCAGCGTTGAAGTTAGTGGCAGGGAGATCACTGAAGCTTTCTTT
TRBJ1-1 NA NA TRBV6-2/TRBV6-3 CASSAGASSEAFF TGTGCCAGCAGCGCAGGGGCGTCGTCTGAAGCTTTCTTT
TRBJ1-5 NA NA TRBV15 CATSSIQGIGQPQHF TGTGCCACCAGCAGCATACAGGGAATCGGTCAGCCCCAGCATTTT
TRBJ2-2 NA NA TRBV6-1 CASSEAQAGELFF TGTGCCAGCAGTGAAGCGCAAGCCGGGGAGCTGTTTTTT
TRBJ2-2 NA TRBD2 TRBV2 CASRGLAGGAGELFF TGTGCCAGCAGAGGACTAGCGGGGGGGGCCGGGGAGCTGTTTTTT
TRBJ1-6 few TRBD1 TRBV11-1 CASSFNNRGGSPLHF TGTGCCAGCAGCTTTAATAACAGGGGTGGTTCACCCCTCCACTTT
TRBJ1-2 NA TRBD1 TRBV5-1 CASSLTQGANYGYTF TGCGCCAGCAGTTTGACGCAGGGGGCGAACTATGGCTACACCTTC
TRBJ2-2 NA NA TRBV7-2 CASSIFRGAVTGELFF TGTGCCAGCAGCATATTCCGGGGGGCGGTAACCGGGGAGCTGTTTTTT
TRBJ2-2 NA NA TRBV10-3 CAISETGGDTGELFF TGTGCCATCAGTGAGACTGGCGGGGACACCGGGGAGCTGTTTTTT
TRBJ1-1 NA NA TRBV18 CASSPQGNTEAFF TGTGCCAGCTCACCCCAGGGAAACACTGAAGCTTTCTTT
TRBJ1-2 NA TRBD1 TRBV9 CASSVEGTGGGGYTF TGTGCCAGCAGCGTAGAGGGGACAGGGGGTGGCGGCTACACCTTC
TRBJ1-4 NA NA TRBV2 CASKRAENEKLFF TGTGCCTCTAAGAGGGCAGAAAATGAAAAACTGTTTTTT
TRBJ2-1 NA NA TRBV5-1 CASSLTGFYNEQFF TGCGCCAGCAGCTTGACAGGGTTCTACAATGAGCAGTTCTTC
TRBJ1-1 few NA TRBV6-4 CASRDPQGAAFF TGTGCCAGCAGGGATCCCCAGGGAGCAGCTTTCTTT
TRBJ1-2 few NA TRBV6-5 CASSTRTDGYTF TGTGCCAGCAGTACGCGGACGGATGGCTACACCTTC
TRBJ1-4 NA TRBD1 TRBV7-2 CASSSGTVNEKLFF TGTGCCAGCAGCTCCGGGACAGTTAATGAAAAACTGTTTTTT
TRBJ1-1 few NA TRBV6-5 CASSYSMNTEAFF TGTGCCAGCAGTTATTCCATGAACACTGAAGCTTTCTTT
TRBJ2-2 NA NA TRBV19 CASSLDTANTGELFF TGTGCCAGTAGTCTCGACACTGCGAACACCGGGGAGCTGTTTTTT
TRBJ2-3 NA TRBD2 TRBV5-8 CASSSGTSGGSTDTQYF TGTGCCAGCAGCTCTGGGACTAGCGGGGGAAGCACAGATACGCAGTATTTT
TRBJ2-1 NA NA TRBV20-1 CSAYYNEQFF TGCAGTGCTTACTACAATGAGCAGTTCTTC
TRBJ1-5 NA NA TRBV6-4 CASSDPGHYPQPQHF TGTGCCAGCAGTGACCCGGGACATTACCCGCAGCCCCAGCATTTT
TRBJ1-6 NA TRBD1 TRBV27 CASSFVDRGMSPLHF TGTGCCAGCAGTTTTGTTGACAGGGGGATGTCACCCCTCCACTTT
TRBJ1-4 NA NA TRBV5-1 CASSSRGINEKLFF TGCGCCAGCAGCTCTAGGGGGATTAATGAAAAACTGTTTTTT
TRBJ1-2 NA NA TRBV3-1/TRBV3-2 CASSRGGYYGYTF TGTGCCAGCAGCCGGGGCGGGTACTATGGCTACACCTTC
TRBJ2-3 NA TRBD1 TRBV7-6 CASSLGLGQGGGDTQYF TGTGCCAGCAGCTTAGGTTTGGGACAGGGTGGTGGAGATACGCAGTATTTT
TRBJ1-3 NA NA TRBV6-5 CASSNPGSGNTIYF TGTGCCAGCAGTAATCCGGGATCCGGAAACACCATATATTTT
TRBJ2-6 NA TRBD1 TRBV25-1 CASSERGLGANVLTF TGTGCCAGCAGTGAAAGGGGGCTTGGGGCCAACGTCCTGACTTTC
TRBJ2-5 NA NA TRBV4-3 CASSRQGASWETQYF TGCGCCAGCAGCCGCCAAGGGGCTAGCTGGGAGACCCAGTACTTC
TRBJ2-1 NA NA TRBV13 CASSLRRTPHEQFF TGTGCCAGCAGCTTACGCCGGACTCCCCATGAGCAGTTCTTC
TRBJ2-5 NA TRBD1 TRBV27 CASSLWPDRGETQYF TGTGCCAGCAGTTTATGGCCCGACAGGGGTGAGACCCAGTACTTC
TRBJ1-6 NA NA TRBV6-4 CASSDSWGNNSPLHF TGTGCCAGCAGTGACTCGTGGGGTAATAATTCACCCCTCCACTTT
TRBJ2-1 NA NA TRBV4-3 CASSLRGLNEQFF TGCGCCAGCAGCCTCAGAGGGCTAAATGAGCAGTTCTTC
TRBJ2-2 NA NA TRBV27 CASSSPLRGGELFF TGTGCCAGCAGTTCCCCGTTACGGGGAGGGGAGCTGTTTTTT
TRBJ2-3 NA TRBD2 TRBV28 CASSAPSGVRVDTQYF TGTGCCAGCAGTGCGCCTAGCGGGGTGAGGGTGGATACGCAGTATTTT
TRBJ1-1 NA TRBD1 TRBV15 CATSRDLGTANTEAFF TGTGCCACCAGCAGAGATCTAGGGACAGCGAACACTGAAGCTTTCTTT
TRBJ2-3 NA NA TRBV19 CASKDGLVTDTQYF TGTGCCAGTAAGGACGGGTTGGTGACAGATACGCAGTATTTT
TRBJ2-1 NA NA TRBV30 CAWSVLWEQFF TGTGCCTGGAGTGTACTATGGGAGCAGTTCTTC
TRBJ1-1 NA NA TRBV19 CASRQNTEAFF TGTGCCAGTCGACAGAACACTGAAGCTTTCTTT
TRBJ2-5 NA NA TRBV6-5 CASRTTGETQYF TGTGCCAGCAGGACCACAGGGGAGACCCAGTACTTC
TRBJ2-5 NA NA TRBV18 CASSPDEYRQETQYF TGTGCCAGCTCACCCGACGAATATAGACAAGAGACCCAGTACTTC
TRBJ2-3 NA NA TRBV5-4 CASSKGLVDTQYF TGTGCCAGCAGCAAGGGACTTGTAGATACGCAGTATTTT
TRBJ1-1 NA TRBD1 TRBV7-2 CASSLEDRHEAFF TGTGCCAGCAGCTTAGAGGACAGGCATGAAGCTTTCTTT
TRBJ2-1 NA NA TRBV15 CATSSGVSSYNEQFF TGTGCCACCAGCAGCGGTGTGAGCTCCTACAATGAGCAGTTCTTC
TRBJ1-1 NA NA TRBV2 CASSDQMNTEAFF TGTGCCAGCAGTGATCAGATGAACACTGAAGCTTTCTTT
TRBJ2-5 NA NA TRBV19 CASSPRSFPLETQYF TGTGCCAGTAGCCCTCGGTCCTTCCCCCTAGAGACCCAGTACTTC
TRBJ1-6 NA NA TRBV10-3 CAISDFASRRSNSPLHF TGTGCCATCAGTGACTTCGCTAGCAGGCGGAGTAATTCACCCCTCCACTTT
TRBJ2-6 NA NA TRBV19 CASSLPGTGVMANVLTF TGTGCCAGTAGTCTCCCTGGGACGGGAGTTATGGCCAACGTCCTGACTTTC
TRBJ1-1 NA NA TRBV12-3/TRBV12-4 CASSAGFDQAFF TGTGCCAGCAGCGCCGGATTTGACCAAGCTTTCTTT
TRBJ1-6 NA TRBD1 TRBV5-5 CASSFGTGSSYNSPLHF TGTGCCAGCAGCTTTGGGACAGGGAGCTCCTATAATTCACCCCTCCACTTT
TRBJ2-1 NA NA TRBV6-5 CASSRAYNEQFF TGTGCCAGCTCGAGGGCGTACAATGAGCAGTTCTTC
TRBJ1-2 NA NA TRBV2 CASSGLGGYTF TGTGCCAGCAGTGGGCTAGGTGGCTACACCTTC
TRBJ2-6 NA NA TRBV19 CASSTGEGANVLTF TGTGCCAGTAGTACAGGGGAAGGGGCCAACGTCCTGACTTTC
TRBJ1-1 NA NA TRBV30 CAWSVLFSEAFF TGTGCCTGGAGTGTACTTTTTAGTGAAGCTTTCTTT
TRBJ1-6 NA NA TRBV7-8 CASSFTYNSPLHF TGTGCCAGCAGCTTTACTTATAATTCACCCCTCCACTTT